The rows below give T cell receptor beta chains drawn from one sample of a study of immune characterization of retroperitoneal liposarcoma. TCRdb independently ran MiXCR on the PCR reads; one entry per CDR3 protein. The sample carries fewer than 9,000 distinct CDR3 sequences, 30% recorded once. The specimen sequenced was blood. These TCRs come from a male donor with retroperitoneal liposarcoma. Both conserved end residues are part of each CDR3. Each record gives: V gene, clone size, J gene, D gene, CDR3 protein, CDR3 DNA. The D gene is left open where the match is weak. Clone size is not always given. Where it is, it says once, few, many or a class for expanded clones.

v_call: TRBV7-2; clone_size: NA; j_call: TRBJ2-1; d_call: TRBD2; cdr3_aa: CASSLPSHGTSESYNEQFF; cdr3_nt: TGTGCCAGCAGCTTACCCTCCCATGGGACTAGCGAGTCCTACAATGAGCAGTTCTTC
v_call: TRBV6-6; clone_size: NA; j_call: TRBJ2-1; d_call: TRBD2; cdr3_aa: CASTQPGLAGVNEQFF; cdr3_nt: TGTGCCAGCACTCAGCCTGGGCTAGCGGGAGTCAATGAGCAGTTCTTC
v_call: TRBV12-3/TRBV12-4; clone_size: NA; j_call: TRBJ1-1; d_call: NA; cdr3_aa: CASRILPLEAFF; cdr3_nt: TGTGCCAGCAGAATCCTACCCCTTGAAGCTTTCTTT
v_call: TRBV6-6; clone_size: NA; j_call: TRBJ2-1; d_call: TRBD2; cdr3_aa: CASTKWGLADHNEQFF; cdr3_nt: TGTGCCAGCACCAAGTGGGGACTAGCGGACCACAATGAGCAGTTCTTC
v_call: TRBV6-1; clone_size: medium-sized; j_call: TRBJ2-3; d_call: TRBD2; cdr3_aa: CASSEREWNTQYF; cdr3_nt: TGTGCCAGCAGTGAGCGGGAGTGGAATACGCAGTATTTT
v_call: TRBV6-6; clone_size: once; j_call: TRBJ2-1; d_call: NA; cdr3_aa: CASSYSHTSGRGDNEQFF; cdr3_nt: TGTGCCAGCAGTTATTCTCATACGAGCGGTCGCGGGGACAATGAGCAGTTCTTC
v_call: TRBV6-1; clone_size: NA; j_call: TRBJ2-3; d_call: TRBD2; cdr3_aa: CASSDGEREGADTQYF; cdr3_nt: TGTGCCAGCAGTGATGGAGAGCGGGAGGGTGCAGATACGCAGTATTTT
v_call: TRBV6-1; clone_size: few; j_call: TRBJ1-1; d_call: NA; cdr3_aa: CASRGMGHTEAFF; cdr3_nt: TGTGCCAGTAGGGGTATGGGTCACACTGAAGCTTTCTTT
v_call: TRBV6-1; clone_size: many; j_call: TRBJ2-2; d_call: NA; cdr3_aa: CASSRMGLTGLLGTGELFF; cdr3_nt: TGTGCCAGCAGCCGCATGGGACTGACAGGGCTGTTGGGCACCGGGGAGCTGTTTTTT
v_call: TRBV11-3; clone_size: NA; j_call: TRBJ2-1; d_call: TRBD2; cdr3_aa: CASSLGGLAGEGAYNEQFF; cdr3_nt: TGTGCCAGCAGCTTAGGCGGACTAGCGGGAGAGGGGGCCTACAATGAGCAGTTCTTC
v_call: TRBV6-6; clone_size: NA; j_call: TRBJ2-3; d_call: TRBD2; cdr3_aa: CASMAGDDDTQYF; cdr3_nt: TGTGCCAGCATGGCGGGAGATGACGATACGCAGTATTTT
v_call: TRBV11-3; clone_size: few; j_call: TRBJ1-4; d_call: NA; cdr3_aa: CASSSDEKLFF; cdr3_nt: TGTGCCAGCAGCTCCGATGAAAAACTGTTTTTT
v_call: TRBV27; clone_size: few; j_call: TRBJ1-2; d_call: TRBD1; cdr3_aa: CASSPMTGAGYGYTF; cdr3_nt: TGTGCCAGCAGTCCGATGACAGGGGCGGGGTATGGCTACACCTTC
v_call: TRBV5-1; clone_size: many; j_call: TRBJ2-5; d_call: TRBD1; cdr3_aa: CASSPGRGTGGKETQYF; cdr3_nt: TGCGCCAGCAGTCCTGGGCGGGGGACAGGGGGGAAGGAGACCCAGTACTTC
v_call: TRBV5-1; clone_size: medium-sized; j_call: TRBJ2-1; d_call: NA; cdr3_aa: CASSLGPGRYNEQFF; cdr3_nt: TGCGCCAGCAGTTTGGGGCCAGGGCGCTACAATGAGCAGTTCTTC
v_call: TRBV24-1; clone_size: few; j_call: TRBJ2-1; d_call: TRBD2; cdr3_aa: CATSDPGTGATGLAGAEEQFF; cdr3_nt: TGTGCCACCAGTGATCCTGGGACAGGGGCAACAGGACTAGCGGGAGCAGAGGAGCAGTTCTTC
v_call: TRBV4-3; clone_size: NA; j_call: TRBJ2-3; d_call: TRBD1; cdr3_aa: CASSQEGQVVDTQYF; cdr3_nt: TGCGCCAGCAGCCAAGAGGGACAGGTGGTAGATACGCAGTATTTT
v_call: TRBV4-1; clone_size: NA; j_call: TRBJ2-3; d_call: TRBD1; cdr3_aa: CASSPHSRDREDTQYF; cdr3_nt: TGCGCCAGCAGCCCTCACTCCCGGGACAGGGAAGATACGCAGTATTTT
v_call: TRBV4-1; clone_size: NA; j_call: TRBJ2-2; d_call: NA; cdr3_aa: CASSQAGYTGELFF; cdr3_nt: TGCGCCAGCAGCCAAGCGGGGTACACCGGGGAGCTGTTTTTT
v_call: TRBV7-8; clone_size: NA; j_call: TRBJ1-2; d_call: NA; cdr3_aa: CASSSDNPLSLGYTF; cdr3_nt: TGTGCCAGCAGCTCCGACAACCCCCTATCCCTTGGCTACACCTTC
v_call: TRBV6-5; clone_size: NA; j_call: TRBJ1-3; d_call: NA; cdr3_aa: CASSYSFSRDSGNTIYF; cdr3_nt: TGTGCCAGCAGTTACTCTTTCTCTAGGGACTCTGGAAACACCATATATTTT
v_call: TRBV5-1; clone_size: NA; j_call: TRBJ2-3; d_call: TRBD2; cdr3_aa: CASSLLADPSTDTQYF; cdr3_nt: TGCGCCAGCAGCTTACTAGCGGATCCTAGCACAGATACGCAGTATTTT
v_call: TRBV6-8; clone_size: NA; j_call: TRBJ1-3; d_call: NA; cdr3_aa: CASSSAGAGNTIYF; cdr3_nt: TGTGCCAGCAGTTCCGCAGGGGCGGGAAACACCATATATTTT
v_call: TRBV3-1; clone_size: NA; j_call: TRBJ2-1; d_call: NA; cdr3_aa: CASSQLDYNEQFF; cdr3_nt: TGTGCCAGCAGCCAACTAGATTACAATGAGCAGTTCTTC
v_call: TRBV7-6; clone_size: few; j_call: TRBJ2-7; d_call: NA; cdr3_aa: CASSPGTPGPRSYEQYF; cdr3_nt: TGTGCCAGCAGCCCCGGGACTCCCGGACCCAGATCCTACGAGCAGTACTTC
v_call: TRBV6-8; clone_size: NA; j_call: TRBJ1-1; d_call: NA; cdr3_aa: CASNPQPYLMNTEAFF; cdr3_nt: TGTGCCAGCAATCCGCAGCCTTACCTCATGAACACTGAAGCTTTCTTT
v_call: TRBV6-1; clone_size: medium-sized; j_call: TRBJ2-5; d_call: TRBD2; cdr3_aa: CASRPGLVDKETQYF; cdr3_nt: TGTGCCAGCAGACCGGGACTAGTGGACAAAGAGACCCAGTACTTC
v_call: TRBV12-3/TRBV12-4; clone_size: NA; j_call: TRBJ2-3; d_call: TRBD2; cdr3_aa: CASSLGPAGEDTQYF; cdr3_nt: TGTGCCAGCAGTTTGGGTCCAGCGGGAGAAGATACGCAGTATTTT
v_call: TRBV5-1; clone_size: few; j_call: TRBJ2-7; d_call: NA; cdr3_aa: CASSFGDTQVAEQYF; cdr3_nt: TGCGCCAGCAGCTTCGGGGACACCCAGGTCGCCGAGCAGTACTTC
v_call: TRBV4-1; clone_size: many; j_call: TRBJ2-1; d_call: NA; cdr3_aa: CASSQPGGGEQFF; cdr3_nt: TGCGCCAGCAGCCAGCCAGGAGGGGGTGAGCAGTTCTTC
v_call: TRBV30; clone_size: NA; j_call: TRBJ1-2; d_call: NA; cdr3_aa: CASAGGNDYGYTF; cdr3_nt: TGTGCTAGTGCGGGAGGGAATGACTATGGCTACACCTTC
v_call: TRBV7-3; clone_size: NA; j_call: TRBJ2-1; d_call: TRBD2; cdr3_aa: CASSLMTSGNNEQFF; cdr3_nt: TGTGCCAGCAGCTTAATGACTAGCGGTAACAATGAGCAGTTCTTC
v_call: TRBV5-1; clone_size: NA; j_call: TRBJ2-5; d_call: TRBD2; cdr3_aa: CASSKGTSGRETQYF; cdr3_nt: TGCGCCAGCAGCAAGGGGACTAGCGGGAGGGAGACCCAGTACTTC
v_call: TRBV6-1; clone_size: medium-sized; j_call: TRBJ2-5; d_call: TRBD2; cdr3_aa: CASRPPPGRAPETQYF; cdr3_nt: TGTGCCAGCAGGCCCCCCCCCGGGAGGGCCCCAGAGACCCAGTACTTC
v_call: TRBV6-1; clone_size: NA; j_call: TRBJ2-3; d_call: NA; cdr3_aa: CASSEYGQYTDTQYF; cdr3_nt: TGTGCCAGCAGTGAATATGGACAGTACACAGATACGCAGTATTTT
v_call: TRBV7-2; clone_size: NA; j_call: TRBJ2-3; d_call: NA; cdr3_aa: CASSLGAGEADTQYF; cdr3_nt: TGTGCCAGCAGCTTAGGGGCGGGTGAGGCCGATACGCAGTATTTT
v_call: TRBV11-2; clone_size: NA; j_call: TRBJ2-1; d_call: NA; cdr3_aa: CASGGSQGYGTEQFF; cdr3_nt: TGTGCTAGTGGTGGCTCGCAGGGATACGGTACTGAGCAGTTCTTC
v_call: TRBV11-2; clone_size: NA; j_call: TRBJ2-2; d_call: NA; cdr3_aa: CASSLGGAYGELFF; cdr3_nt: TGTGCCAGCAGCTTAGGAGGCGCTTACGGGGAGCTGTTTTTT
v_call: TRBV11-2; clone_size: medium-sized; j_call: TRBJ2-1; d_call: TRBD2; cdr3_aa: CASSGLAGGEDNEQFF; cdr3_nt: TGTGCCAGCAGCGGTTTAGCGGGAGGGGAGGACAATGAGCAGTTCTTC
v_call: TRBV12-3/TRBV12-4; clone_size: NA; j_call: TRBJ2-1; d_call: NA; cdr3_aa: CASGDEQFF; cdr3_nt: TGTGCCTCCGGGGACGAGCAGTTCTTC
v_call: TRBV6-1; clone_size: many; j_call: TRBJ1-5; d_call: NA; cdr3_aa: CASSEGTNRGQPQHF; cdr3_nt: TGTGCCAGCAGTGAAGGGACAAACCGGGGGCAGCCCCAGCATTTT
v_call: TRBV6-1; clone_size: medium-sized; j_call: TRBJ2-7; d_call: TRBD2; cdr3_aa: CASTRGGANYEQYF; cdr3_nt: TGTGCCAGCACTCGGGGAGGGGCAAACTACGAGCAGTACTTC
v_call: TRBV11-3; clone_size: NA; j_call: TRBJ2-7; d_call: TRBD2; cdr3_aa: CASSLVAGEDEQYF; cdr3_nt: TGTGCCAGCAGCTTAGTGGCGGGAGAGGACGAGCAGTACTTC
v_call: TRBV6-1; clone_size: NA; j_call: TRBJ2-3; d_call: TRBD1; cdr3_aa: CASSLEDRVSTDTQYF; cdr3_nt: TGTGCCAGCAGTCTTGAGGACAGGGTCAGTACAGATACGCAGTATTTT
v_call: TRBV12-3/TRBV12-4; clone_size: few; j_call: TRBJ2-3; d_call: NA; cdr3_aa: CASSYRAGTDTQYF; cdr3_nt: TGTGCCAGCAGTTATCGGGCTGGCACAGATACGCAGTATTTT
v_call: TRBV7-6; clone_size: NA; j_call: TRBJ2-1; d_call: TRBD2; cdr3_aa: CASSLKPTSGLAGGGYNEQFF; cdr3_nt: TGTGCCAGCAGCTTGAAGCCCACCTCGGGACTAGCGGGAGGTGGATACAATGAGCAGTTCTTC
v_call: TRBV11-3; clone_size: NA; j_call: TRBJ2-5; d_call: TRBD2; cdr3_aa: CASSLTSGTRGETQYF; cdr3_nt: TGTGCCAGCAGCTTAACTAGCGGGACCCGGGGAGAGACCCAGTACTTC
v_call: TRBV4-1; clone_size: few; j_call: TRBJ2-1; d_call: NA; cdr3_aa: CASSQRGERWQFF; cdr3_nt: TGCGCCAGCAGCCAACGCGGGGAAAGATGGCAGTTCTTC
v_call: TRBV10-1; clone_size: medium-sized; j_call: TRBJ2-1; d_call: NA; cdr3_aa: CASSEPLFGEQFF; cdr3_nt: TGCGCCAGCAGTGAACCCCTCTTCGGTGAGCAGTTCTTC
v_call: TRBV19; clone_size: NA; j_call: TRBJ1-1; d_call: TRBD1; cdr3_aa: CASSMTGLEAFF; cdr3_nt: TGTGCCAGTAGTATGACAGGGCTCGAAGCTTTCTTT
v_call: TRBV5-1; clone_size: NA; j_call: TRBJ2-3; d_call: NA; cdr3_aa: CASSSEFGAPDTQYF; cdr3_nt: TGCGCCAGCAGCTCCGAGTTTGGGGCCCCAGATACGCAGTATTTT
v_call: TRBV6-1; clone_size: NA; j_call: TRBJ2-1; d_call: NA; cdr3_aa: CASKRKDEQFF; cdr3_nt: TGTGCCAGCAAACGTAAGGATGAGCAGTTCTTC
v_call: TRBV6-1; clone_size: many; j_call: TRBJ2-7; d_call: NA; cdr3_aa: CASAWGGYEQYF; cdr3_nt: TGTGCCAGCGCATGGGGTGGGTACGAGCAGTACTTC
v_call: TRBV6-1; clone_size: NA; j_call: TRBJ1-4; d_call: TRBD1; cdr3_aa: CASTGQDNEKLFF; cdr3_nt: TGTGCCAGCACAGGACAGGATAATGAAAAACTGTTTTTT